This TCR beta chain was found in a study of T cells in localized non-small cell lung cancer. For this clone: The antigen is undetermined.

Findings and limits, study-wide: Adjacent uninvolved lung had the highest clonality, suggesting focused antigen responses.

The repertoire was sequenced with immunoSEQ multiplex PCR; TCRdb's copy has only in-frame clones and lacks some. The sample has about 20,000 clones; 85% to 90% are singletons. The CDR3 sequence is 14 residues long. Trimming removed 5 bases from V and 5 bases from J; junction bases left unmatched: 8. CDR1 LGHNT and CDR2 FRNRAP come from the germline V gene. Here the sequenced sample was PBMCs, taken before any cancer treatment. This sequence originates from a man aged 40 to 70 with stage II squamous cell lung carcinoma. The V call is TRBV12-5, the J call TRBJ2-5; 7 nucleotides align to TRBD1. The CDR3, as DNA: TGTGCTAGTGGTGAAAGGGGGCGTGAGGAGACCCAGTACTTC. Encoded protein: CASGERGREETQYF.